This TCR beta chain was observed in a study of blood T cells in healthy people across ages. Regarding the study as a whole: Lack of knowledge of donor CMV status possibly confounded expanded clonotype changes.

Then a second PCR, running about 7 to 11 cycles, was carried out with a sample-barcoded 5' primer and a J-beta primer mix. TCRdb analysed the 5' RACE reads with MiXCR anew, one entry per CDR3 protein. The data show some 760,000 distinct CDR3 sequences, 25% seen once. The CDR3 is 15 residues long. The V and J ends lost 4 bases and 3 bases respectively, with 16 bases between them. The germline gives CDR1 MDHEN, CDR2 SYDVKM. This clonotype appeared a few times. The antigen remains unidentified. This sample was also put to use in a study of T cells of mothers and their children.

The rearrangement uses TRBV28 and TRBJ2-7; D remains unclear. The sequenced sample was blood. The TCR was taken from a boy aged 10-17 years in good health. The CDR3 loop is CASSSLQRVDYEQYF. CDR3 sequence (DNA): TGTGCCAGCAGTTCGTTGCAGAGAGTCGACTACGAGCAGTACTTC.